This record covers a single T cell receptor (beta chain). Its antigen is unknown. The time point was: inflamed ileum from the surgical specimen. This record comes from a study of T cell repertoires in ileal Crohn's disease. Study-level results: High-frequency clones were more common in sorted CD8 than CD4 cells.

TCRdb keeps only in-frame clones here, not all; method: immunoSEQ multiplex PCR. The table lists around 5,400 clones, about 80% of them singletons. This CDR3 comprises 16 residues. Trimming cost V 1 base and J 1 base, with 13 bases left between them. The origin of this receptor is an adult with Crohn's disease. Sequencing input: ileal tissue. The chain links TRBV23-1 to TRBJ1-2; TRBD1 is a possible D gene (6 bases). TRBV23-1 falls under the ORF class, with uncertain function. Written as DNA, the CDR3 is TGCGCCAGCAGTCAATTTGGGGGGGCCTTTAACTATGGCTACACCTTC. Encoded protein: CASSQFGGAFNYGYTF.